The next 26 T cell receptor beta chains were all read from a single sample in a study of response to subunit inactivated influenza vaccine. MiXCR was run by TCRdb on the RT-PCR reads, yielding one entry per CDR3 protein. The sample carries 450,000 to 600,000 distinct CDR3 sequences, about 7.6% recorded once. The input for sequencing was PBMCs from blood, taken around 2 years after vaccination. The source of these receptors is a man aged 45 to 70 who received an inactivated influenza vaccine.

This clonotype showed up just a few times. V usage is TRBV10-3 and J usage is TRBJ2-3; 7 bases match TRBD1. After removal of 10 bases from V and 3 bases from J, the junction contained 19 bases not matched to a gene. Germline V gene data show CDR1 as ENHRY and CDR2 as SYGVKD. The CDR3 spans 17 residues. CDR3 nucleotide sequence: TGTGCCACCACCCGGGCCTGGGCGACAGGGTTAACAGATACGCAGTATTTT. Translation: CATTRAWATGLTDTQYF.

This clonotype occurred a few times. The CDR3 sequence is CSAQTGTGKDEQYF. The DNA for the CDR3 is TGCAGTGCCCAGACCGGGACAGGAAAGGACGAGCAGTACTTC. The chain links TRBV20-1 to TRBJ2-7; TRBD1 matches 8 bases. The germline V gene has CDR1 DFQATT and CDR2 SNEGSKA (reference sequence). The CDR3 consists of 14 residues. The J segment lost 5 bases and the V segment lost 6 bases, leaving 12 bases of the junction unmatched.

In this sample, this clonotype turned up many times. The CDR3 DNA follows: TGTGCCAGCAGCCAAGGGGCCACGGGACTGTTTTTT. Encoded protein: CASSQGATGLFF. The rearrangement uses TRBV3-1 and TRBJ1-4; D uncertain. This CDR3 contains 12 residues. Trimming shortened V by 1 base and J by 13 bases, and 10 bases separated the two germline ends. Germline lookup yields CDR1 LGHDT and CDR2 YNNKEL (reference sequence).

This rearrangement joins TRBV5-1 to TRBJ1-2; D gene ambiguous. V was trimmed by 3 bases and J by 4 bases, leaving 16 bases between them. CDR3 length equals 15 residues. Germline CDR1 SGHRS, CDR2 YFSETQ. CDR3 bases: TGCGCCAGCAGCTCTGGACCGGGAAGCTCCTATGGCTACACCTTC. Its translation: CASSSGPGSSYGYTF.

In DNA form, the CDR3 reads TGCAGTGCTAGCATCCCGGCGGCAGCGGGTGACAATGAGCAGTTCTTC. As protein: CSASIPAAAGDNEQFF. The chain uses TRBV20-1 and TRBJ2-1; tentatively, D is TRBD2 (6 bases). This CDR3 is built from 16 residues. Trimming removed 3 bases from V and 5 bases from J, with 20 bases in between. Germline V gives CDR1 DFQATT, CDR2 SNEGSKA (reference sequence).

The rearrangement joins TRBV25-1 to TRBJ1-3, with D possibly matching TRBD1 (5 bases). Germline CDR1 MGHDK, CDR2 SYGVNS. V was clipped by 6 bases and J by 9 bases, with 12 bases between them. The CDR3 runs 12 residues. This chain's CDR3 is CASRTGGGTIYF. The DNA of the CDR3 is TGTGCCAGCAGAACTGGGGGTGGCACCATATATTTT. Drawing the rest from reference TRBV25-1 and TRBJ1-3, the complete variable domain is EADIYQTPRYLVIGTGKKITLECSQTMGHDKMYWYQQDPGMELHLIHYSYGVNSTEKGDLSSESTVSRIRTEHFPLTLESARPSHTSQYLCASRTGGGTIYFGEGSWLTVV.

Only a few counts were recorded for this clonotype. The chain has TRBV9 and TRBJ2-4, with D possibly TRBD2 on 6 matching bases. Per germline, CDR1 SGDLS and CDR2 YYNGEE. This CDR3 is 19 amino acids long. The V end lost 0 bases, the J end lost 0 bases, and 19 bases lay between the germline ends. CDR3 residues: CASSVGFGEVGLAKNIQYF. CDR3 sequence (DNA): TGTGCCAGCAGCGTAGGGTTTGGGGAGGTGGGACTAGCCAAAAACATTCAGTACTTC.

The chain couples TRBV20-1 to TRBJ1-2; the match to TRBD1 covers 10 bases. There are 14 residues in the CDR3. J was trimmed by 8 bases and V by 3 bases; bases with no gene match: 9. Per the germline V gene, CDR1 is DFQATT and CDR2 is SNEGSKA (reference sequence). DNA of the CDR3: TGCAGTGCTAGTTCCGGGACAGGGGTTGAGGGCTACACCTTC. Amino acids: CSASSGTGVEGYTF.

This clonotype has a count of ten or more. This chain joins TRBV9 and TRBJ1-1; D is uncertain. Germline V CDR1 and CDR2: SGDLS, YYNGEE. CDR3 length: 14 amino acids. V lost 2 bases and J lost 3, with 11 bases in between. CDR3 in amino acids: CASSVRVEDTEAFF. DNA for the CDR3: TGTGCCAGCAGCGTGAGGGTAGAGGACACTGAAGCTTTCTTT.

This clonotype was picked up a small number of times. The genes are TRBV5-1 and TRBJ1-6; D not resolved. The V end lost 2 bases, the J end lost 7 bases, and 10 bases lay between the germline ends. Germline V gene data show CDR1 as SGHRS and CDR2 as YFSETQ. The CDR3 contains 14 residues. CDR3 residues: CASSLGNANSPLHF. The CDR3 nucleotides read TGCGCCAGCAGCTTAGGGAATGCCAATTCACCCCTCCACTTT.

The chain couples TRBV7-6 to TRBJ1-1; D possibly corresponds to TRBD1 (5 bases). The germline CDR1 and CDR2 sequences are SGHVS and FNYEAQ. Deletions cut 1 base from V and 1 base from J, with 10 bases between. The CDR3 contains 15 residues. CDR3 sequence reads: CASSLGRRGNTEAFF. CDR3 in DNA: TGTGCCAGCAGCTTAGGCCGAAGGGGGAACACTGAAGCTTTCTTT.

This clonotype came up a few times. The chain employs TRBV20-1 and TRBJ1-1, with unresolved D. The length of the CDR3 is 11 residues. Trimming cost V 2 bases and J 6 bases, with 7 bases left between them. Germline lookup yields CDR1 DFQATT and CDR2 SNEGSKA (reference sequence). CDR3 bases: TGCAGTGCTAGACCCGGCCCTGAAGCTTTCTTT. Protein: CSARPGPEAFF.

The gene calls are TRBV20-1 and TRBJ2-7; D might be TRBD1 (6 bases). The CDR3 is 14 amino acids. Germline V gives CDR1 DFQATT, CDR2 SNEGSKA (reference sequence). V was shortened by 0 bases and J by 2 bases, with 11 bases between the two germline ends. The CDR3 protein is CSARDPDRPYEQYF. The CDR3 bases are TGCAGTGCTAGAGACCCGGACAGACCCTACGAGCAGTACTTC.

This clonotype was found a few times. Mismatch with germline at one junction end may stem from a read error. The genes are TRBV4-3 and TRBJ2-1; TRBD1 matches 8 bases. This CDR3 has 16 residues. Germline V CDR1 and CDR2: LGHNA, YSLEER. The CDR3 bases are TGCGCCAGCAGCCCTGAACGGACAGGGTCCTTCAATGAGCAGTTCTTC. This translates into CASSPERTGSFNEQFF.

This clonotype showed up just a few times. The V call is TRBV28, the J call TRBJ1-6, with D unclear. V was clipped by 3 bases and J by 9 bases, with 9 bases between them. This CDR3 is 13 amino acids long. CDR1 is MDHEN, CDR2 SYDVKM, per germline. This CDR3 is CASSLLEFSPLHF. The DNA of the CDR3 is TGTGCCAGCAGTTTGTTGGAGTTTTCACCCCTCCACTTT.

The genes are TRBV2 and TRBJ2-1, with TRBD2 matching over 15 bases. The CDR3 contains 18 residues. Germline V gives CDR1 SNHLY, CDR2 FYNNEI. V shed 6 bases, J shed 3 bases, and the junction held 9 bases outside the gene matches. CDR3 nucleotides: TGTGCCAGCAGGCCGGGACTAGCGGGAGGACCTATCTACAATGAGCAGTTCTTC. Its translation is CASRPGLAGGPIYNEQFF.

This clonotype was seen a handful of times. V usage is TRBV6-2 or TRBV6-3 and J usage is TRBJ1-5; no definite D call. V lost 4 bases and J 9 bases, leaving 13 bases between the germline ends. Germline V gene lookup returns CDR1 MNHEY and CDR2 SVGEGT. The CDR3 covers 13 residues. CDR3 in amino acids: CASSLSETRPQHF. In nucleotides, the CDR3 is TGTGCCAGCAGTTTGTCCGAGACCCGGCCCCAGCATTTT.

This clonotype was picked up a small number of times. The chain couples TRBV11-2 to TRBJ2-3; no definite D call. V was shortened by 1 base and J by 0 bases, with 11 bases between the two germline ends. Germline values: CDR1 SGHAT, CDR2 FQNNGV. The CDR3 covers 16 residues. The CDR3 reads CASSLGGFYSTDTQYF. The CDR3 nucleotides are TGTGCCAGCAGCTTAGGTGGCTTCTATAGCACAGATACGCAGTATTTT.

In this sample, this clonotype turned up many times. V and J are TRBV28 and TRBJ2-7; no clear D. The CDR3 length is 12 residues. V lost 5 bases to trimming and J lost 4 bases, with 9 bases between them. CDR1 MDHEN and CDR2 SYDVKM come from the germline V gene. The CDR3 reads CASSPPVYEQYF. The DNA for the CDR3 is TGTGCCAGCAGTCCACCGGTTTACGAGCAGTACTTC.

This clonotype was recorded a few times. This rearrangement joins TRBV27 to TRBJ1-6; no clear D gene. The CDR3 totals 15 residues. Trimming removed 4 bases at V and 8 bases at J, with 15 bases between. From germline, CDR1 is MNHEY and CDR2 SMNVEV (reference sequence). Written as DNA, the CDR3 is TGTGCCAGCAGTTCTCTCCCGGGCGGGTATTCACCCCTCCACTTT. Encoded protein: CASSSLPGGYSPLHF.

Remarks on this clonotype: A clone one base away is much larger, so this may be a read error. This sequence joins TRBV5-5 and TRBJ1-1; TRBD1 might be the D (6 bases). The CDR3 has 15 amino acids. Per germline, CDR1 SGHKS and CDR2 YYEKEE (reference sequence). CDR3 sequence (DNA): TGTGCCAGCAGCTTGATCGGACAGTCGAACGCTGAAGCTTTCTTT. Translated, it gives CASSLIGQSNAEAFF.

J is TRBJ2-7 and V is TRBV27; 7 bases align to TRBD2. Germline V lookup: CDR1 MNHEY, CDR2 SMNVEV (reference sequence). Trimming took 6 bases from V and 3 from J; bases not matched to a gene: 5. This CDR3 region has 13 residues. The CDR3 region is CASSASGIYEQYF. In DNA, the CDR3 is TGTGCCAGCAGCGCTAGCGGAATCTACGAGCAGTACTTC.

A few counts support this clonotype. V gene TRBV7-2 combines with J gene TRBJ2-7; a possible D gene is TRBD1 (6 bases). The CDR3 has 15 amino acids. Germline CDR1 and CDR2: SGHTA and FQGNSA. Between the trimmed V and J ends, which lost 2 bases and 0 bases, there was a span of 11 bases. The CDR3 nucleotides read TGTGCCAGCAGCTTACAGGGGCCGGGCTCCTACGAGCAGTACTTC. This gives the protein CASSLQGPGSYEQYF.

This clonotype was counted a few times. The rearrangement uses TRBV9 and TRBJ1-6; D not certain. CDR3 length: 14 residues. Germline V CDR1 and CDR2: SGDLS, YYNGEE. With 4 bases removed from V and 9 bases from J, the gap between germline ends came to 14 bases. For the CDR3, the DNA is TGTGCCAGCAGCTCCGAGGTTCAGACTTCACCCCTCCACTTT. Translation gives CASSSEVQTSPLHF. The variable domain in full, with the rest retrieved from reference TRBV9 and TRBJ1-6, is DSGVTQTPKHLITATGQRVTLRCSPRSGDLSVYWYQQSLDQGLQFLIQYYNGEERAKGNILERFSAQQFPDLHSELNLSSLELGDSALYFCASSSEVQTSPLHFGNGTRLTVT.

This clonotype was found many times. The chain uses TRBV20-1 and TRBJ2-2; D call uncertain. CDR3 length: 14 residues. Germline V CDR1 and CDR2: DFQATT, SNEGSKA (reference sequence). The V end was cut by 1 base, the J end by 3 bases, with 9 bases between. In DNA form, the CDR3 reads TGCAGTGCTAGAGCAGGTGGAGACACCGGGGAGCTGTTTTTT. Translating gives CSARAGGDTGELFF.

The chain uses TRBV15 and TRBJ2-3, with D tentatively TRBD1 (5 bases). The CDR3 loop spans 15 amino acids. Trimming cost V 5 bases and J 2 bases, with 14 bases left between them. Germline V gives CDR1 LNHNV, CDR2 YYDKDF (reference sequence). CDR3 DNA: TGTGCCACCAGCTGGGGCGTGGAGCCCACAGATACGCAGTATTTT. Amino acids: CATSWGVEPTDTQYF.